Here is one T cell receptor beta chain with its context. What it binds is unknown. The data derive from a study of Tregs in tolerant kidney transplant recipients. Study results and caveats: Tregs expanded with activated donor B cells seemed most donor-specific.

Profiling relied on immunoSEQ multiplex PCR, and the TCRdb table lists in-frame clones only, not all of them. The data show 84,000 or so clones, 90% to 95% seen once. Recipients received nonmyeloablative bone marrow transplants from related graft donors, with transient mixed chimerism. Thawed PBMCs were FACS-sorted into unstimulated CD4+CD25+CD127- regulatory T cells, CD4+CD25- non-regulatory cells, CD4 and CD8 cells. The CDR3 has 14 residues. V was trimmed by 6 bases and J by 4 bases, leaving 13 bases between them. Germline lookup yields CDR1 KGHSH and CDR2 LQKENI. The gene calls are TRBV18 and TRBJ2-1, with D tentatively TRBD2 (6 bases). The origin of this receptor is a human patient who received a combined kidney and bone marrow transplant. The graft donor may have contributed some T cells. The input for sequencing was CD4+ T cells from blood (PBMCs), taken 12 months after the transplant. The CDR3: CASSGGGAYNEQFF. The CDR3 DNA is TGTGCCAGCTCCGGCGGCGGGGCATACAATGAGCAGTTCTTC.